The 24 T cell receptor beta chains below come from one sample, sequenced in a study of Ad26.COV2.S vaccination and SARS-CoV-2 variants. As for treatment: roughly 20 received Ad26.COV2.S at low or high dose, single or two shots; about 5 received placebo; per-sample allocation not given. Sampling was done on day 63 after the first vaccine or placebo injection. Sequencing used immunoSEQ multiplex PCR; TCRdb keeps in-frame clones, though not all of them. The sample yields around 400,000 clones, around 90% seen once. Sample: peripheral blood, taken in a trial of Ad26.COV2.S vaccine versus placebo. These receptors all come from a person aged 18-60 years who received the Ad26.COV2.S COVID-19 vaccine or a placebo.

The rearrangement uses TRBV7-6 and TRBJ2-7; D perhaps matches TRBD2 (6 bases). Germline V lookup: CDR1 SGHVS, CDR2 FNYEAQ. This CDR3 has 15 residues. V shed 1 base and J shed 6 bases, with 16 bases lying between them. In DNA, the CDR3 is TGTGCCAGCAGCTTAGATCTAACGGGAGTAGGCGAGCAGTACTTC. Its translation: CASSLDLTGVGEQYF.

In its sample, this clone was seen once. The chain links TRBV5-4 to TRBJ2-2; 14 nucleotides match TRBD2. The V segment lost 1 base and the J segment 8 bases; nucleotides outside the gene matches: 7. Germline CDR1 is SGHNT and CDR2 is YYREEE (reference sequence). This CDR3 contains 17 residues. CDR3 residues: CASSLWGLAGVPGELFF. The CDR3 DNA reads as TGTGCCAGCAGCTTGTGGGGACTAGCGGGAGTACCAGGGGAGCTGTTTTTT.

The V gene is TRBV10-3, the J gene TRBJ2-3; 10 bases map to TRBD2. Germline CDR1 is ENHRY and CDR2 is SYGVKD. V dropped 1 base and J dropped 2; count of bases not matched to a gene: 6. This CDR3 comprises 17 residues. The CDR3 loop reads CAISEFQAGGYTDTQYF. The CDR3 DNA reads TGTGCCATCAGTGAGTTTCAAGCGGGAGGGTACACAGATACGCAGTATTTT.

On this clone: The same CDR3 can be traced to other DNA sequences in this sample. The CDR3 spells CASSRDRTEAFF. Written as DNA, the CDR3 is TGTGCCAGCTCCCGGGACCGCACTGAAGCTTTCTTT. J is TRBJ1-1 and V is TRBV18, with D possibly TRBD1 on 5 matching bases. The CDR3 covers 12 residues. Trimming cost V 6 bases and J 4 bases, with 9 bases left between them. Germline loops: CDR1 KGHSH, CDR2 LQKENI.

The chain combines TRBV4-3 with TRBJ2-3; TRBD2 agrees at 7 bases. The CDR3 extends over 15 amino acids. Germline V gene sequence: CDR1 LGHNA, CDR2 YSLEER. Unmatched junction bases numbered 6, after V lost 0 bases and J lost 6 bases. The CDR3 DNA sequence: TGCGCCAGCAGCCAAGACGGACTAGTAGTGGATACGCAGTATTTT. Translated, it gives CASSQDGLVVDTQYF.

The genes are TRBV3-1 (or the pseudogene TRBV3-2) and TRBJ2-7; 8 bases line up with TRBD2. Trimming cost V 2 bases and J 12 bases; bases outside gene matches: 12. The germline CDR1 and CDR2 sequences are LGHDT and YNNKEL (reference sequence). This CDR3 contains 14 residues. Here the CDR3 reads CASSQFGAGVSLYF. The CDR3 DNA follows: TGTGCCAGCAGCCAATTTGGAGCGGGAGTCAGTTTGTACTTC.

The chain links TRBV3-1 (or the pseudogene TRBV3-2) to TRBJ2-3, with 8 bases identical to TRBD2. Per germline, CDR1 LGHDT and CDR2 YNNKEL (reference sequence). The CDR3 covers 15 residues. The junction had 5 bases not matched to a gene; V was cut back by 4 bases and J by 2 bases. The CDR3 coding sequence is TGTGCCAGCAGCCCACAACTAGCGGTCACAGATACGCAGTATTTT. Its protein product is CASSPQLAVTDTQYF.

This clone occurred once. The CDR3 loop reads CASSLYGFQETQYF. DNA of the CDR3: TGTGCCAGCAGCCTTTATGGGTTCCAAGAGACCCAGTACTTC. The chain couples TRBV5-6 to TRBJ2-5; D gene uncertain. V lost 4 bases to trimming and J lost 1 base, with 11 bases between them. The CDR3 length is 14 residues. Germline lookup yields CDR1 SGHDT and CDR2 YYEEEE.

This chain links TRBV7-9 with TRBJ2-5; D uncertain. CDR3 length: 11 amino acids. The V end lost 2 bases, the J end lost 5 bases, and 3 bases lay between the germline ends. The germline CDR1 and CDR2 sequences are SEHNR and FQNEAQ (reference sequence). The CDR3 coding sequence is TGTGCCAGCAGCTTAACGGAGACCCAGTACTTC. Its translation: CASSLTETQYF.

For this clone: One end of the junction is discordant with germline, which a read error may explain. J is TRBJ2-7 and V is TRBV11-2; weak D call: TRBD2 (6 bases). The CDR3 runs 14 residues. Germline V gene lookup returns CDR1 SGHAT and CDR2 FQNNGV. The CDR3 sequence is CASRLVGTSYEQYF. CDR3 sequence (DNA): TGTGCCAGCAGATTAGTTGGGACTTCCTACGAGCAGTACTTC.

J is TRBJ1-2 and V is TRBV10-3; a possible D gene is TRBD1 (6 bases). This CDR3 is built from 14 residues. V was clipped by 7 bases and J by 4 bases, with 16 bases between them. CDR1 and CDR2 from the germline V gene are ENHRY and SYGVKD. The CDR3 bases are TGTGCCATCAATCACAGGGATTTAAGCTATGGCTACACCTTC. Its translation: CAINHRDLSYGYTF.

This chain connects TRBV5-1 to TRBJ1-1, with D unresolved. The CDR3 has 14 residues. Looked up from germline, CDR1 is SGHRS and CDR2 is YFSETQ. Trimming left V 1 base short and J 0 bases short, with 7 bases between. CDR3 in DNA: TGCGCCAGCAGCTTGCGCTCTTTGAACACTGAAGCTTTCTTT. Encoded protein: CASSLRSLNTEAFF.

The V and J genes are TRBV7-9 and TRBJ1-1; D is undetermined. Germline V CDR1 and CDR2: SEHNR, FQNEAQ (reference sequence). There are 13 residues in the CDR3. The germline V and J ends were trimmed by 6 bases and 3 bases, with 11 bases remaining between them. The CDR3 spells CASSEVGDTEAFF. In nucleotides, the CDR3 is TGTGCCAGCAGTGAAGTAGGAGACACTGAAGCTTTCTTT. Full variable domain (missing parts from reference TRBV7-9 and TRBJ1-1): DTGVSQNPRHKITKRGQNVTFRCDPISEHNRLYWYRQTLGQGPEFLTYFQNEAQLEKSRLLSDRFSAERPKGSFSTLEIQRTEQGDSAMYLCASSEVGDTEAFFGQGTRLTVV.

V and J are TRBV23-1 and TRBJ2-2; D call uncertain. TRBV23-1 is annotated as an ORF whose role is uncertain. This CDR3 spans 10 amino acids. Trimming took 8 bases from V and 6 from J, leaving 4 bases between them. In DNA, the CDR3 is TGCGCCAGCTCCCCCGGGGAGCTGTTTTTT. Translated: CASSPGELFF.

The CDR3 is CASSETGTDATNEKLFF. CDR3 bases: TGTGCCAGCAGCGAAACCGGGACGGATGCAACTAATGAAAAACTGTTTTTT. This chain connects TRBV6-2 or TRBV6-3 to TRBJ1-4; tentatively, D is TRBD1 (5 bases). In germline, CDR1 is MNHEY, CDR2 SVGEGT. The CDR3 length is 17 residues. The V gene lost 6 bases and the J gene lost 0 bases, with 17 bases spanning the gap.

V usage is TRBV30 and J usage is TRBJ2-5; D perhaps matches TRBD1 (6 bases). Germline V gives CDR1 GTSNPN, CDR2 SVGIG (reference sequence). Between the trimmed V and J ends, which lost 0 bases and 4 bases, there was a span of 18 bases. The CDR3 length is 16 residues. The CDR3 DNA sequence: TGTGCCTGGAGTGTACGACAGGCGGAACACCCAGAGACCCAGTACTTC. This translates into CAWSVRQAEHPETQYF.

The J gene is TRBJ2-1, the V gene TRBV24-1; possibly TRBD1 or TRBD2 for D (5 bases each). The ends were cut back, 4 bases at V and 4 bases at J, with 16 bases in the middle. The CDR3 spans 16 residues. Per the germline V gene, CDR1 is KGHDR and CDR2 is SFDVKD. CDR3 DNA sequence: TGTGCCACCAGTGAGTCGGGACCGTCTCAATACAATGAGCAGTTCTTC. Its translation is CATSESGPSQYNEQFF.

The CDR3 DNA reads TGTGCCACCAGCAGAGGGCCCCTAGCGGCCAACCAAGAGACCCAGTACTTC. Its protein is CATSRGPLAANQETQYF. The genes are TRBV15 and TRBJ2-5, with 7 bases aligning to TRBD2. The germline gives CDR1 LNHNV, CDR2 YYDKDF (reference sequence). After removal of 1 base from V and 0 bases from J, the junction contained 8 bases not matched to a gene. The CDR3 totals 17 residues.

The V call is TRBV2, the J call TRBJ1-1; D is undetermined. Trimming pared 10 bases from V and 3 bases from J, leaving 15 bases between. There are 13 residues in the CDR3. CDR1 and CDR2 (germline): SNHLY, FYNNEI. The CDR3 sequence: CATQGREDTEAFF. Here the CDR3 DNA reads TGTGCCACCCAAGGGAGGGAGGACACTGAAGCTTTCTTT.

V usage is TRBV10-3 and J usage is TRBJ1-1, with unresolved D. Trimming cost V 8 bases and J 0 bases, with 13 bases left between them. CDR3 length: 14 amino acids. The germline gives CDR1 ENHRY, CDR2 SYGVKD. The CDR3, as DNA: TGTGCCATCGGCAGAGCATCCATGAACACTGAAGCTTTCTTT. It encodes CAIGRASMNTEAFF.

The DNA of the CDR3 is TGTGCCAGCAGTCCGACTAGCGAAGAGACCCAGTACTTC. Its protein product is CASSPTSEETQYF. V is TRBV11-1 and J is TRBJ2-5, with TRBD2 matching 8 bases. The CDR3 length is 13 residues. Germline V gene data show CDR1 as SGHAT and CDR2 as FQDESV (reference sequence). V was clipped by 6 bases and J by 3 bases; unmatched bases: 3.

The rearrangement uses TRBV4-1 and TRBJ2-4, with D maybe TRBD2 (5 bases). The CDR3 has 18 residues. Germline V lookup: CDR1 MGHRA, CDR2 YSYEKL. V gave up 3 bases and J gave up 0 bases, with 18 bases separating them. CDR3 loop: CASSHVGERSLAKNIQYF. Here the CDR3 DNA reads TGCGCCAGCAGCCACGTGGGCGAGCGGTCTCTAGCCAAAAACATTCAGTACTTC.

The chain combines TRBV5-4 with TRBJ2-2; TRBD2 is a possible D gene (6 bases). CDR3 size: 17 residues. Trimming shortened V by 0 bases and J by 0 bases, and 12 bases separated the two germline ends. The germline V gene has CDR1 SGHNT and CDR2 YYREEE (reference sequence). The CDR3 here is CASSLGGLAANTGELFF. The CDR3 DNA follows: TGTGCCAGCAGCTTGGGAGGGTTAGCGGCGAACACCGGGGAGCTGTTTTTT.

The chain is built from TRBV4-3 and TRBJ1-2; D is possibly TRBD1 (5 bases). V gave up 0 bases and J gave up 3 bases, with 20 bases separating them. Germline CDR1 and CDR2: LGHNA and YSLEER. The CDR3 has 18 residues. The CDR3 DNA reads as TGCGCCAGCAGCCAAGACGTTAGGGGTTTAGCGGGACACTATGGCTACACCTTC. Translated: CASSQDVRGLAGHYGYTF.